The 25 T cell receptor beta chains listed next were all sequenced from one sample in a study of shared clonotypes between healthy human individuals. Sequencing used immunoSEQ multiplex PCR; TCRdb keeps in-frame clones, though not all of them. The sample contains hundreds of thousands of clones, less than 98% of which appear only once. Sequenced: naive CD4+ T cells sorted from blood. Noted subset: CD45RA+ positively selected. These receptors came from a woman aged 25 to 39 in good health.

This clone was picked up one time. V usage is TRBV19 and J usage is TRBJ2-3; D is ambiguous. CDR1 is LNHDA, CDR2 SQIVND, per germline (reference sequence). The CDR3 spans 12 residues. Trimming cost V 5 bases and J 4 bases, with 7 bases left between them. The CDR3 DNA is TGTGCCAGTAGTCTCAAACCAGATACGCAGTATTTT. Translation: CASSLKPDTQYF.

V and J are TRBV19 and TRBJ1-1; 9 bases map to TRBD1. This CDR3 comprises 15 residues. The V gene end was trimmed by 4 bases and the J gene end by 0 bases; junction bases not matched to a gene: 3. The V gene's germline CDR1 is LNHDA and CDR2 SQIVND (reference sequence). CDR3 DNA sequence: TGTGCCAGTAGTACGGACAGGGGTATGAACACTGAAGCTTTCTTT. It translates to CASSTDRGMNTEAFF.

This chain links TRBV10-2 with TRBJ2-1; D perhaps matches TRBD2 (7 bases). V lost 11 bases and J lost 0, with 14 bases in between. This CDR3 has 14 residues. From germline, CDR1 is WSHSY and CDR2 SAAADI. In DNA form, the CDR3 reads TGCGCCGCGGGGGAAGGGGGCTCCTACAATGAGCAGTTCTTC. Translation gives CAAGEGGSYNEQFF.

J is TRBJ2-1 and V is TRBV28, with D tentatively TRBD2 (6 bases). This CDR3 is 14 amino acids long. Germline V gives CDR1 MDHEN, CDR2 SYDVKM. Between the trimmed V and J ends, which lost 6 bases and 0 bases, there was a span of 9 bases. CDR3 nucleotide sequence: TGTGCCAGCAGAGCTAGCGTCTCCTACAATGAGCAGTTCTTC. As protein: CASRASVSYNEQFF.

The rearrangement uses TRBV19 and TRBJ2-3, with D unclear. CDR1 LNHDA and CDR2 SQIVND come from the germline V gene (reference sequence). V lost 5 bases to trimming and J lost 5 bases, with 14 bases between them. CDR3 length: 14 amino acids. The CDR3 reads CASSSIRAGDTQYF. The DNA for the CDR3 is TGTGCCAGTAGTTCCATTAGGGCAGGAGATACGCAGTATTTT.

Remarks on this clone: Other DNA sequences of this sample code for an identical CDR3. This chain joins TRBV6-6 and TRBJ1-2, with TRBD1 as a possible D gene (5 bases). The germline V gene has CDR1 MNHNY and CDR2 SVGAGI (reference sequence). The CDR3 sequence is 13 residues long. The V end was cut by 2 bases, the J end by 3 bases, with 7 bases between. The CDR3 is CASSYDRDYGYTF. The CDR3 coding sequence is TGTGCCAGCAGTTACGACAGAGACTATGGCTACACCTTC.

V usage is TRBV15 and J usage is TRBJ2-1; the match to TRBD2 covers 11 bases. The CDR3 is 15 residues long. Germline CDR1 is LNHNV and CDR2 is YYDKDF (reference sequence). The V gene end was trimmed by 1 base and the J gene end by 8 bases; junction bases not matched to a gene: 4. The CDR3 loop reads CATSRVLAGVDEQFF. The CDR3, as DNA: TGTGCCACCAGCAGAGTACTAGCGGGGGTTGATGAGCAGTTCTTC.

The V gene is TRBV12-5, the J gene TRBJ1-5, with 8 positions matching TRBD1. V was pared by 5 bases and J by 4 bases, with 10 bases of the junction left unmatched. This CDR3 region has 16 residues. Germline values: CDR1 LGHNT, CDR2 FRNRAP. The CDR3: CASGKGQGYSNQPQHF. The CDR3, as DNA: TGTGCTAGTGGTAAAGGACAGGGTTATTCTAATCAGCCCCAGCATTTT. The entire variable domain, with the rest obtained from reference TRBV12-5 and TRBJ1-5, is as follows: DARVTQTPRHKVTEMGQEVTMRCQPILGHNTVFWYRQTMMQGLELLAYFRNRAPLDDSGMPKDRFSAEMPDATLATLKIQPSEPRDSAVYFCASGKGQGYSNQPQHFGDGTRLSIL.

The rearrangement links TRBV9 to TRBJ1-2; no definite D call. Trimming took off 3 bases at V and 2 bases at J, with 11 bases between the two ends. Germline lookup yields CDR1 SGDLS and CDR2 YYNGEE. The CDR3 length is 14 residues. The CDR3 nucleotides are TGTGCCAGCAGCGCCCGGACGGTGAACTATGGCTACACCTTC. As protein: CASSARTVNYGYTF.

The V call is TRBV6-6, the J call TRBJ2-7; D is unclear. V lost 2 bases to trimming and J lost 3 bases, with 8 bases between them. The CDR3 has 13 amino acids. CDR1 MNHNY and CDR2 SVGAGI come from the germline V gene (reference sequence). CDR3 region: CASSYGWNYEQYF. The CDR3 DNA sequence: TGTGCCAGCAGTTACGGGTGGAACTACGAGCAGTACTTC.

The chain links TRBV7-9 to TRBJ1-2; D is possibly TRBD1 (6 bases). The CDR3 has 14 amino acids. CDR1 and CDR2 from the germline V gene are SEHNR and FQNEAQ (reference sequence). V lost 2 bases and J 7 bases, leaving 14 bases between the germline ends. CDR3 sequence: CASSLTGIPGGYTF. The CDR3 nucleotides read TGTGCCAGCAGCTTAACAGGGATCCCTGGTGGCTACACCTTC. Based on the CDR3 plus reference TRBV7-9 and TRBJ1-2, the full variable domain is DTGVSQNPRHKITKRGQNVTFRCDPISEHNRLYWYRQTLGQGPEFLTYFQNEAQLEKSRLLSDRFSAERPKGSFSTLEIQRTEQGDSAMYLCASSLTGIPGGYTFGSGTRLTVV.

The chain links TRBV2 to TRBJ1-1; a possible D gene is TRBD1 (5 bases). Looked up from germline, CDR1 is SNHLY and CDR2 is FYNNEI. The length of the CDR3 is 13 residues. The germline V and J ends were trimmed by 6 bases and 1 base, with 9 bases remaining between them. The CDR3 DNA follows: TGTGCCAGCAGCGTACAGGCGAACACTGAAGCTTTCTTT. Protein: CASSVQANTEAFF.

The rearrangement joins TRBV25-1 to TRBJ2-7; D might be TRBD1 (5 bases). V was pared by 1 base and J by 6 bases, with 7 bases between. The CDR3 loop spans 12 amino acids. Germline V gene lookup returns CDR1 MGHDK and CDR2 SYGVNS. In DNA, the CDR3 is TGTGCCAGCAGTGAATTGGGGCGCGAGCAGTACTTC. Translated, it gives CASSELGREQYF.

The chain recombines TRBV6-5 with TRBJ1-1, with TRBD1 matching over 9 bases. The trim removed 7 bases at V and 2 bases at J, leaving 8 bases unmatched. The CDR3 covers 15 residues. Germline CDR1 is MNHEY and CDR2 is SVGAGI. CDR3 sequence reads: CASIRQGGGNTEAFF. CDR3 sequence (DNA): TGTGCCAGCATCAGACAGGGGGGTGGCAACACTGAAGCTTTCTTT.

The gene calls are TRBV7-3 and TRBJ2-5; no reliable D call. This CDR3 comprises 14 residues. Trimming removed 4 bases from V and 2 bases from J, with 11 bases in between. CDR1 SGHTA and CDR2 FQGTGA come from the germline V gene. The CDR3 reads CASSSSGPQETQYF. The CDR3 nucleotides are TGTGCCAGCAGCTCCTCCGGGCCTCAAGAGACCCAGTACTTC.

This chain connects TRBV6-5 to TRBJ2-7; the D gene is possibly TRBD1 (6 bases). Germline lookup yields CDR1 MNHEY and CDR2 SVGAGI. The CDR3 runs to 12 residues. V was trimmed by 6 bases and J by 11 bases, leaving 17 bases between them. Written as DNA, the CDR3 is TGTGCCAGCAGCCACCGACGGACAGAAGAGTACTTC. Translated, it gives CASSHRRTEEYF.

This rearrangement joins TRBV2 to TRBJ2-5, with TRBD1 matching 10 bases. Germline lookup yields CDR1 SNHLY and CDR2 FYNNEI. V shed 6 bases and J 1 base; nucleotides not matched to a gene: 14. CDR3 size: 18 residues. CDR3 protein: CASRTGTGVHRGQETQYF. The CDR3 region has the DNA TGTGCCAGCAGAACCGGGACAGGGGTCCACCGTGGCCAAGAGACCCAGTACTTC.

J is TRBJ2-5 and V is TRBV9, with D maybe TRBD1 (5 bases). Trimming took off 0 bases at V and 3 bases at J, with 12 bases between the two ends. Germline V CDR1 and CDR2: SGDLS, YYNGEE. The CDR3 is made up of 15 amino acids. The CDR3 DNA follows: TGTGCCAGCAGCGTAGGGGGCAGCGCAGAAGAGACCCAGTACTTC. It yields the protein CASSVGGSAEETQYF.

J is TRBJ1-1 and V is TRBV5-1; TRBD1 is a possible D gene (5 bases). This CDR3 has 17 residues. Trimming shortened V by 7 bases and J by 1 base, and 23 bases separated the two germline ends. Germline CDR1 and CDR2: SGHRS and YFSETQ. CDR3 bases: TGCGCCAGCGGACCTTACAGGAGCCCGATAAAGAACACTGAAGCTTTCTTT. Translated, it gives CASGPYRSPIKNTEAFF. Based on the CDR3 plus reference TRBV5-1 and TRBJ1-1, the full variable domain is KAGVTQTPRYLIKTRGQQVTLSCSPISGHRSVSWYQQTPGQGLQFLFEYFSETQRNKGNFPGRFSGRQFSNSRSEMNVSTLELGDSALYLCASGPYRSPIKNTEAFFGQGTRLTVV.

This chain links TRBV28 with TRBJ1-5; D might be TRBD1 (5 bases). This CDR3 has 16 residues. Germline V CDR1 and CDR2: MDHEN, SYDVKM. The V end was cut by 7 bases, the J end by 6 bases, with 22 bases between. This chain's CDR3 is CASTLGGRVVGQPQHF. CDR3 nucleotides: TGTGCCAGCACCTTAGGAGGCAGGGTAGTAGGTCAGCCCCAGCATTTT. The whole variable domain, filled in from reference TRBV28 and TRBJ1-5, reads DVKVTQSSRYLVKRTGEKVFLECVQDMDHENMFWYRQDPGLGLRLIYFSYDVKMKEKGDIPEGYSVSREKKERFSLILESASTNQTSMYLCASTLGGRVVGQPQHFGDGTRLSIL.

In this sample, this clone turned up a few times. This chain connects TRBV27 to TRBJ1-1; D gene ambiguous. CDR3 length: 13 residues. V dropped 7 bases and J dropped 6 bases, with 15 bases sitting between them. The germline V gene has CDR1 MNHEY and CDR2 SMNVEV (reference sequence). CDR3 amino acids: CASIAHGRAEAFF. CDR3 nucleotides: TGTGCCAGCATCGCTCACGGGAGGGCTGAAGCTTTCTTT.

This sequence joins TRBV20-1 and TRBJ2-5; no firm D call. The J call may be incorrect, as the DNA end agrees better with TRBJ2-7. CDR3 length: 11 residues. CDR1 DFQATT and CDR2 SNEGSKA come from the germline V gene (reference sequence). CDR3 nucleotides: TGCAGTGCTAGCGGCTCCTACGAGCAGTACTTC. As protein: CSASGSYEQYF.

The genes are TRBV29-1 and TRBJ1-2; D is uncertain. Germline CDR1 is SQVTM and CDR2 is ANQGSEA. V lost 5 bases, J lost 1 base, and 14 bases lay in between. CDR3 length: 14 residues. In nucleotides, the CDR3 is TGCAGCGTTTTACAGCCAAGCAGTAACTATGGCTACACCTTC. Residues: CSVLQPSSNYGYTF.

This CDR3 reads CSVARTSGDEQFF. Written as DNA, the CDR3 is TGCAGCGTTGCCCGGACTAGCGGCGATGAGCAGTTCTTC. V gene TRBV29-1 combines with J gene TRBJ2-1, with TRBD2 identical over 10 bases. This CDR3 has 13 residues. After removal of 4 bases from V and 8 bases from J, the junction contained 5 bases not matched to a gene. The germline gives CDR1 SQVTM, CDR2 ANQGSEA.

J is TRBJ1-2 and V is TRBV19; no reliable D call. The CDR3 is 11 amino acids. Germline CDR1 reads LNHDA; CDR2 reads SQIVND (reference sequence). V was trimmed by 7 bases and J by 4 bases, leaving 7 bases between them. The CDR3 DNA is TGTGCCAGTACCATCGGCTATGGCTACACCTTC. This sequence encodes CASTIGYGYTF.